This TCR beta chain was documented in a study of graft-versus-host responses after intestinal transplantation. Background on the study: Following induction with anti-thymocyte globulin, all recipients were given tacrolimus and steroids for two to three years. General study points: Analysis identified GvH clones in recipient marrow, with some appearing first in ileum or blood. Clonal ratios of graft-versus-host to host-versus-graft in allografts were high for patients exhibiting graft-donor T cell macrochimerism. Early post-transplant HvG declines tracked with peak circulating GvH clone levels.

Assay: immunoSEQ multiplex PCR; the TCRdb copy retains only in-frame clones and omits some. The top ten clones hold roughly 4% of a sample with 40,000 or so clones, 90% to 95% of them seen once. With regard to this clone: The antigen is undetermined.

This CDR3 has 16 residues. With 6 bases removed from V and 4 bases from J, the gap between germline ends came to 18 bases. From germline, CDR1 is ENHRY and CDR2 SYGVKD. The sequenced sample was PBMCs, obtained 700 to 750 days after intestinal transplantation. This clonotype originated in a human patient who received an intestinal transplant, so some T cells may come from the graft donor. The chain combines TRBV10-3 with TRBJ1-4; a weak D match, TRBD1 (6 bases). CDR3 DNA sequence: TGTGCCATCAGCCGGGGGGAGACAGGCCTTAATGAAAAACTGTTTTTT. Protein: CAISRGETGLNEKLFF.